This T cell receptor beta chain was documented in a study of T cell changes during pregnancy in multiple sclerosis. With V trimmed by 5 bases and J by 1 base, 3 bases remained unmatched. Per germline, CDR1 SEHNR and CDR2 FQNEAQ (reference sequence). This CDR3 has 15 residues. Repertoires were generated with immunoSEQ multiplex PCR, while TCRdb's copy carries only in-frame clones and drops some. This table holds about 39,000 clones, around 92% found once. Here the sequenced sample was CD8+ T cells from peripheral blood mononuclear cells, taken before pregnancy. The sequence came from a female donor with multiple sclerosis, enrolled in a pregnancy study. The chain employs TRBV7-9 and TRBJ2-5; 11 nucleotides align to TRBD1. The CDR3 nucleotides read TGTGCCAGCAGCCGAGGGACAGGGGGCCAAGAGACCCAGTACTTC. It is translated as CASSRGTGGQETQYF. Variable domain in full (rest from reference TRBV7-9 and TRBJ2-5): DTGVSQNPRHKITKRGQNVTFRCDPISEHNRLYWYRQTLGQGPEFLTYFQNEAQLEKSRLLSDRFSAERPKGSFSTLEIQRTEQGDSAMYLCASSRGTGGQETQYFGPGTRLLVL.